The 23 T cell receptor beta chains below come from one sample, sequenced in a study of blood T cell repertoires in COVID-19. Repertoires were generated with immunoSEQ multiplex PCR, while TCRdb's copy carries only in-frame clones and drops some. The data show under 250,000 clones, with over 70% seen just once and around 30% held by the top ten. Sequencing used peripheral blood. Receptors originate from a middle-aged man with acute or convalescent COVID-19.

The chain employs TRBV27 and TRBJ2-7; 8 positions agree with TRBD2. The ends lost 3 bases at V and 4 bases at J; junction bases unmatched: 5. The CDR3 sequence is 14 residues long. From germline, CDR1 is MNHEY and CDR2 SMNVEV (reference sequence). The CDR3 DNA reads TGTGCCAGCAGTTTGAAGCTAGCGGGTTACGAGCAGTACTTC. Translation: CASSLKLAGYEQYF.

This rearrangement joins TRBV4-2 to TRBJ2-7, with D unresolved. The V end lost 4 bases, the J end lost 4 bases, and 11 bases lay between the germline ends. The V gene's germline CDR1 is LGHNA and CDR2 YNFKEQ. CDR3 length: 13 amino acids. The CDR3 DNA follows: TGTGCCAGCAGCCTCTCGCAGGCTTACGAGCAGTACTTC. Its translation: CASSLSQAYEQYF.

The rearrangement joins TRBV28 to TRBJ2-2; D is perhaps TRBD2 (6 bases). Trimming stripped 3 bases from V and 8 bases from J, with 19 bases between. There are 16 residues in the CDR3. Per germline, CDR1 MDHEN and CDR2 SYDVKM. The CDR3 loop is CASSFEFGRETGELFF. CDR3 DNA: TGTGCCAGCAGTTTTGAGTTCGGGCGGGAAACGGGGGAGCTGTTTTTT.

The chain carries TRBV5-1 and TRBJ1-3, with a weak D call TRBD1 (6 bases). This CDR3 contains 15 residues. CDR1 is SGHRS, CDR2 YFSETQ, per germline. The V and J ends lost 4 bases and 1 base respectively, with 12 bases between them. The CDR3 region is CASSHPGQSGNTIYF. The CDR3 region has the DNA TGCGCCAGCAGCCACCCAGGACAGTCTGGAAACACCATATATTTT.

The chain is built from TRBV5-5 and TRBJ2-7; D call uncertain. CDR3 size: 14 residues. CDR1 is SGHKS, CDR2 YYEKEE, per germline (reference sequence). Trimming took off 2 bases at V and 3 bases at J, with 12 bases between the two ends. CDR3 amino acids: CASSLRVTLYEQYF. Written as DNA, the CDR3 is TGTGCCAGCAGCTTACGGGTGACGCTCTACGAGCAGTACTTC.

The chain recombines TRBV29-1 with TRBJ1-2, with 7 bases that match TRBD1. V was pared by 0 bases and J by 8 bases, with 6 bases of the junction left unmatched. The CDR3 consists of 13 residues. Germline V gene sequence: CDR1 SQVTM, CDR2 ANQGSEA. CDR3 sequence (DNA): TGCAGCGTTGAAGAAACACAGGGGTCGGGCTACACCTTC. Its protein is CSVEETQGSGYTF.

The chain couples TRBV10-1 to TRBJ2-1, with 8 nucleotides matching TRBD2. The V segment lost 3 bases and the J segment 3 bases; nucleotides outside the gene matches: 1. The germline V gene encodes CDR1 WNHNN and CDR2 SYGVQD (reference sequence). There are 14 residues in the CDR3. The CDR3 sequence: CASSDGTSYNEQFF. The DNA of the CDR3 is TGCGCCAGCAGTGACGGGACTAGCTACAATGAGCAGTTCTTC.

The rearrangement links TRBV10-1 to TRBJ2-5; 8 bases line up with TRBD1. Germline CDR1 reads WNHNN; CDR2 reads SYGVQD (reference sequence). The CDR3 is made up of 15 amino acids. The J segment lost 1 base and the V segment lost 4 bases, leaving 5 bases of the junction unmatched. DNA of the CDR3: TGCGCCAGCAGTGTCCGGACAGGGTCCCAAGAGACCCAGTACTTC. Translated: CASSVRTGSQETQYF.

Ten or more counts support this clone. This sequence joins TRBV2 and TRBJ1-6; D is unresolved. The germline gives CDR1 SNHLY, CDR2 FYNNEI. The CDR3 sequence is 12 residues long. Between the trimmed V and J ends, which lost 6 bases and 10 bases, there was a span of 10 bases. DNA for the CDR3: TGTGCCAGCAGGGTGGGAGAGTCACCCCTCCACTTT. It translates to CASRVGESPLHF.

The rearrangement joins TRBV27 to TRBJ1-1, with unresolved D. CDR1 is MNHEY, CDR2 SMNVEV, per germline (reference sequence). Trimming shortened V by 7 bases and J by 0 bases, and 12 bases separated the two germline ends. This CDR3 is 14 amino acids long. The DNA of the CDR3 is TGTGCCAGCACCCCAGGTACCTTGAACACTGAAGCTTTCTTT. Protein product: CASTPGTLNTEAFF.

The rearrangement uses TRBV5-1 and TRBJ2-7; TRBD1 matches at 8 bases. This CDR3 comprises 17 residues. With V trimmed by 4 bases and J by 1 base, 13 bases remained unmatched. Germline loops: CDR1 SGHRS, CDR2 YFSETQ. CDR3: CASSSSTGAILSYEQYF. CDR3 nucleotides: TGCGCCAGCAGCAGCTCGACAGGGGCCATACTTTCCTACGAGCAGTACTTC.

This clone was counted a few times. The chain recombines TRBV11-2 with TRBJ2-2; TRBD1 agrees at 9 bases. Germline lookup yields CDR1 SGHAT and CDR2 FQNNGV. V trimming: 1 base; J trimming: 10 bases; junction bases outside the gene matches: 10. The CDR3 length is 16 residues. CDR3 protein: CASSLGRGTGLSELFF. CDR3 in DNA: TGTGCCAGCAGCTTAGGAAGGGGGACAGGGTTGTCGGAGCTGTTTTTT.

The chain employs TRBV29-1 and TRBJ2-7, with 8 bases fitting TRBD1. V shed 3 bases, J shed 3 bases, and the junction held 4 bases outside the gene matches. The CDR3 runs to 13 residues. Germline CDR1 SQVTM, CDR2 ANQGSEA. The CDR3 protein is CSVEDRVSYEQYF. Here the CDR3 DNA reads TGCAGCGTTGAGGACAGGGTGAGCTACGAGCAGTACTTC.

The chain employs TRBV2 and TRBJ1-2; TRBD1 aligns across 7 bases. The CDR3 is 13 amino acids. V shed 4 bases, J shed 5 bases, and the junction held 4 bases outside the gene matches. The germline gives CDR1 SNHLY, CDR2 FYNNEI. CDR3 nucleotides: TGTGCCAGCAGTGCGGGACAGAGTTATGGCTACACCTTC. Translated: CASSAGQSYGYTF.

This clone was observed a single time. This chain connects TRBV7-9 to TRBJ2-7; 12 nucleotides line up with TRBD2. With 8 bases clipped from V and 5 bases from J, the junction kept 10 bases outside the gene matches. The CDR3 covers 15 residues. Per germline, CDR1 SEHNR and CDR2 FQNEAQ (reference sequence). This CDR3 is CASFLAGGPEDEQYF. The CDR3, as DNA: TGTGCCAGCTTCCTAGCGGGAGGGCCCGAGGACGAGCAGTACTTC.

The CDR3, as DNA: TGTGCCAGCAGTCCCCTAGGTGGAGAGAACTATGGCTACACCTTC. Translation gives CASSPLGGENYGYTF. The chain is built from TRBV27 and TRBJ1-2; D unclear. The CDR3 spans 15 residues. CDR1 MNHEY and CDR2 SMNVEV come from the germline V gene (reference sequence). V lost 5 bases and J lost 2, with 15 bases in between.

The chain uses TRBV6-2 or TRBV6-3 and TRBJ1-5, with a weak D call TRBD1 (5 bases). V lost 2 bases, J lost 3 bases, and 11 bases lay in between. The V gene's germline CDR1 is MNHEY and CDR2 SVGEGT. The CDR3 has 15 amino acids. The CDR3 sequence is CASSYGAANNQPQHF. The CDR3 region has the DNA TGTGCCAGCAGTTACGGGGCAGCCAACAATCAGCCCCAGCATTTT.

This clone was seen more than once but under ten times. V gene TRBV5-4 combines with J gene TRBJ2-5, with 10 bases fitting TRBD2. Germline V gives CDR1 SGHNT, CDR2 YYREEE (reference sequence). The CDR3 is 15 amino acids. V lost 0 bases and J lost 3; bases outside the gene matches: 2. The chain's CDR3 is CASSLEGTSEETQYF. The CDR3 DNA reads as TGTGCCAGCAGCTTGGAAGGGACTAGCGAAGAGACCCAGTACTTC.

The CDR3 loop is CASSPGTSSYNEQFF. In nucleotides, the CDR3 is TGTGCCAGCAGCCCCGGGACTAGCTCCTACAATGAGCAGTTCTTC. The rearrangement uses TRBV6-5 and TRBJ2-1, with 8 positions matching TRBD2. Germline values: CDR1 MNHEY, CDR2 SVGAGI. CDR3 size: 15 residues. J lost 0 bases, V lost 6 bases, and 4 bases had no gene match.

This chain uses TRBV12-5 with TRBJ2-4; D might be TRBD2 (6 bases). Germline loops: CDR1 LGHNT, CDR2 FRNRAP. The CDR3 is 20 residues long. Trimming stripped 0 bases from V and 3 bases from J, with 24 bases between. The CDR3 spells CASGLVGLALGQFVKNIQYF. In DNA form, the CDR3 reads TGTGCTAGTGGTTTGGTAGGGCTAGCGCTAGGGCAGTTCGTCAAAAACATTCAGTACTTC.

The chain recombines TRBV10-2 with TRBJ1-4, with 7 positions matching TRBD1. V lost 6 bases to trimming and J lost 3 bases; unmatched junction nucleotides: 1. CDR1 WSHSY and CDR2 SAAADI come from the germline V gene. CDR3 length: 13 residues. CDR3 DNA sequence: TGCGCCAGCAGGGACAGGTCTAATGAAAAACTGTTTTTT. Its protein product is CASRDRSNEKLFF.

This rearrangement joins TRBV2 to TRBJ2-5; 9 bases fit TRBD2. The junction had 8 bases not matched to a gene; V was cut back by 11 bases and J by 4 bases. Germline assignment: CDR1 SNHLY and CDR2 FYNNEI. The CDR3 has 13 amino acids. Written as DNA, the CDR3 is TGTGCCCGCGGTAGCGGGAGTGGAGAGACCCAGTACTTC. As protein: CARGSGSGETQYF. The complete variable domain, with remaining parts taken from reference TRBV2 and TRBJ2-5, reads EPEVTQTPSHQVTQMGQEVILRCVPISNHLYFYWYRQILGQKVEFLVSFYNNEISEKSEIFDDQFSVERPDGSNFTLKIRSTKLEDSAMYFCARGSGSGETQYFGPGTRLLVL.

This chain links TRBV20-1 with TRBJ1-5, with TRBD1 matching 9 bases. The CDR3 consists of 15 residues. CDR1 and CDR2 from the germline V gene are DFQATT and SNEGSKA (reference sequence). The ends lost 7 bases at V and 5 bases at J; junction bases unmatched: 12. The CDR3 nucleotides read TGCAGTGTTAGTATAGTGGGACAGGGTCATCAGCCCCAGCATTTT. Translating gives CSVSIVGQGHQPQHF.